This T cell receptor (beta chain) was sequenced for a study of blood T cells in healthy people across ages. This CDR3 has 16 residues. Germline CDR1 and CDR2: SGHRS and YFSETQ. The ends were cut back, 0 bases at V and 0 bases at J, with 12 bases in the middle. The authors ran a second PCR of 7 to 11 cycles using a sample-barcoded 5' primer and a J-beta primer mix. Researchers report that a template-switch adaptor with 12 random nucleotides tagged each cDNA molecule. A single record per CDR3 protein comes from TCRdb applying MiXCR to the 5' RACE reads. The sample yields over 600,000 distinct CDR3 sequences, roughly 21% seen once. The table lists this clonotype with a few counts. Antigen: not known. Overall study findings and caveats: Compared with aged donors, long-lived donors showed fewer expanded clones, suggesting selection.

Sequencing was carried out using blood. The V and J genes are TRBV5-1 and TRBJ1-2; possible D gene TRBD1, 6 bases. This sequence originates from a man aged 65 to 85 in good health. CDR3 sequence: CASSLARDTANYGYTF. CDR3 DNA: TGCGCCAGCAGCTTGGCCCGGGACACAGCTAACTATGGCTACACCTTC.